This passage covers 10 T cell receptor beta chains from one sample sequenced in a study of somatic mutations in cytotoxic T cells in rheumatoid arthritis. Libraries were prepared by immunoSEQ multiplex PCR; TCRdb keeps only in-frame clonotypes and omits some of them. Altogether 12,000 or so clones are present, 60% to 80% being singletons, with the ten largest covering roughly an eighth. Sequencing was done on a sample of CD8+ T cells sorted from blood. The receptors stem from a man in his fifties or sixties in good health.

Here the CDR3 reads CASSPAGGARGGTQYF. DNA for the CDR3: TGTGCCAGCAGTCCCGCTGGGGGAGCTAGGGGTGGGACCCAGTACTTC. The chain carries TRBV6-6 and TRBJ2-5; TRBD1 or TRBD2 may be the D gene (5 bases each). Germline V lookup: CDR1 MNHNY, CDR2 SVGAGI (reference sequence). The CDR3 consists of 16 residues. Between the trimmed V and J ends, which lost 5 bases and 7 bases, there was a span of 23 bases.

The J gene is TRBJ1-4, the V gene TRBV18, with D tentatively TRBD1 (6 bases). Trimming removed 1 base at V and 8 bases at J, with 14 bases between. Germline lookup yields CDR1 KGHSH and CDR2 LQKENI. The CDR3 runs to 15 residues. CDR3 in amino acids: CASSPLMGAREKLFF. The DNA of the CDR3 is TGTGCCAGCTCACCACTTATGGGGGCAAGAGAAAAACTGTTTTTT.

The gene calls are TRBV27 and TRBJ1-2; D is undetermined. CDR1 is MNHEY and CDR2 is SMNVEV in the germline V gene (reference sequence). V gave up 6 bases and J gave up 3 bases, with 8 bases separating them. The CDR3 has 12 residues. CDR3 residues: CASRGGYYGYTF. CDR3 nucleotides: TGTGCCAGCAGAGGAGGGTACTATGGCTACACCTTC.

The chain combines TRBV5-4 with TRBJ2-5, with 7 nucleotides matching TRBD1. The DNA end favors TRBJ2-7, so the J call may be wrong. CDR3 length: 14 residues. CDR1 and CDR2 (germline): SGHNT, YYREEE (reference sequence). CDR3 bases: TGTGCCAGCAGCTTGGGACAGGGTAGTGGCGAGCAGTACTTC. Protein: CASSLGQGSGEQYF.

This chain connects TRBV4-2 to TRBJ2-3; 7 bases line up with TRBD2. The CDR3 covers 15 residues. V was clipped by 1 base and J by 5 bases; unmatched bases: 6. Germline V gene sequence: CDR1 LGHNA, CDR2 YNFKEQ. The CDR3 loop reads CASSQVGSGGDTQYF. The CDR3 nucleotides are TGTGCCAGCAGCCAAGTTGGCTCGGGGGGAGATACGCAGTATTTT.

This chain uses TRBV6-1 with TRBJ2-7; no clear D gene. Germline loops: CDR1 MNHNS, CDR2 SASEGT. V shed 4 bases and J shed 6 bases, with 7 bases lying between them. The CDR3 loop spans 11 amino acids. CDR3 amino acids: CASSGMAEQYV. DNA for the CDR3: TGTGCCAGCAGTGGGATGGCCGAGCAGTACGTC.

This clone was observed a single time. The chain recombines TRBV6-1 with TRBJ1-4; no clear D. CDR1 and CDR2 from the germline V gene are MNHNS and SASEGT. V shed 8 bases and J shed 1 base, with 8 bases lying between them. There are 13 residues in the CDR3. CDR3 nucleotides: TGTGCCAGCGAAGCGGAAACTAATGAAAAACTGTTTTTT. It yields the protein CASEAETNEKLFF.

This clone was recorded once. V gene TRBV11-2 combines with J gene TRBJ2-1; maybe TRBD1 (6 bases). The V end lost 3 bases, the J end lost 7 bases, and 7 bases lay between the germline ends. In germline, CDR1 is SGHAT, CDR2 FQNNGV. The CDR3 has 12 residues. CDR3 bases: TGTGCCAGCAGCTTTACAGGGAATGAGCAGTTCTTC. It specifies CASSFTGNEQFF.

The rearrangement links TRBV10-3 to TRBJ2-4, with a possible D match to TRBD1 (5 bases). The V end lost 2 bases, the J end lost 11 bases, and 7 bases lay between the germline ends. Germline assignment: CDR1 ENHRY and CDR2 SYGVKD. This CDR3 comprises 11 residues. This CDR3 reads CAISEGAFQYF. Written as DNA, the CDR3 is TGTGCCATCAGTGAGGGGGCCTTTCAGTACTTC.

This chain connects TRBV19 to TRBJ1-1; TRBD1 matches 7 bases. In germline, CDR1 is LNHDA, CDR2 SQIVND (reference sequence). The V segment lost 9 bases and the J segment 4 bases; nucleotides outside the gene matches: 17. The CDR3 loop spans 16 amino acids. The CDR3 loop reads CASEPSITGVVTEAFF. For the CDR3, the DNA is TGTGCCAGCGAACCCTCAATTACAGGGGTCGTCACTGAAGCTTTCTTT.